One TCR beta chain is described in this entry. The record originates from a study of blood T cell repertoires in COVID-19. Overall study: PBMCs, B-cell-depleted T cells, or T cells provided the cDNA or gDNA that made up the material.

Clones were read by immunoSEQ multiplex PCR, and TCRdb kept only the in-frame ones, dropping some. The sample holds 55,000 to 65,000 clones, 90% to 95% seen once. The sample comprised peripheral blood. This clonotype was sampled from a human donor in a cohort sampled during active COVID-19.

The CDR3 nucleotides are TGTGCCAGCAGCCCGGACATAGCTGGAAACACCATATATTTT. Its protein is CASSPDIAGNTIYF. The rearrangement links TRBV7-9 to TRBJ1-3, with D perhaps matching TRBD1 (5 bases). The CDR3 covers 14 residues. Trimming stripped 5 bases from V and 2 bases from J, with 10 bases between. CDR1 is SEHNR, CDR2 FQNEAQ, per germline (reference sequence).